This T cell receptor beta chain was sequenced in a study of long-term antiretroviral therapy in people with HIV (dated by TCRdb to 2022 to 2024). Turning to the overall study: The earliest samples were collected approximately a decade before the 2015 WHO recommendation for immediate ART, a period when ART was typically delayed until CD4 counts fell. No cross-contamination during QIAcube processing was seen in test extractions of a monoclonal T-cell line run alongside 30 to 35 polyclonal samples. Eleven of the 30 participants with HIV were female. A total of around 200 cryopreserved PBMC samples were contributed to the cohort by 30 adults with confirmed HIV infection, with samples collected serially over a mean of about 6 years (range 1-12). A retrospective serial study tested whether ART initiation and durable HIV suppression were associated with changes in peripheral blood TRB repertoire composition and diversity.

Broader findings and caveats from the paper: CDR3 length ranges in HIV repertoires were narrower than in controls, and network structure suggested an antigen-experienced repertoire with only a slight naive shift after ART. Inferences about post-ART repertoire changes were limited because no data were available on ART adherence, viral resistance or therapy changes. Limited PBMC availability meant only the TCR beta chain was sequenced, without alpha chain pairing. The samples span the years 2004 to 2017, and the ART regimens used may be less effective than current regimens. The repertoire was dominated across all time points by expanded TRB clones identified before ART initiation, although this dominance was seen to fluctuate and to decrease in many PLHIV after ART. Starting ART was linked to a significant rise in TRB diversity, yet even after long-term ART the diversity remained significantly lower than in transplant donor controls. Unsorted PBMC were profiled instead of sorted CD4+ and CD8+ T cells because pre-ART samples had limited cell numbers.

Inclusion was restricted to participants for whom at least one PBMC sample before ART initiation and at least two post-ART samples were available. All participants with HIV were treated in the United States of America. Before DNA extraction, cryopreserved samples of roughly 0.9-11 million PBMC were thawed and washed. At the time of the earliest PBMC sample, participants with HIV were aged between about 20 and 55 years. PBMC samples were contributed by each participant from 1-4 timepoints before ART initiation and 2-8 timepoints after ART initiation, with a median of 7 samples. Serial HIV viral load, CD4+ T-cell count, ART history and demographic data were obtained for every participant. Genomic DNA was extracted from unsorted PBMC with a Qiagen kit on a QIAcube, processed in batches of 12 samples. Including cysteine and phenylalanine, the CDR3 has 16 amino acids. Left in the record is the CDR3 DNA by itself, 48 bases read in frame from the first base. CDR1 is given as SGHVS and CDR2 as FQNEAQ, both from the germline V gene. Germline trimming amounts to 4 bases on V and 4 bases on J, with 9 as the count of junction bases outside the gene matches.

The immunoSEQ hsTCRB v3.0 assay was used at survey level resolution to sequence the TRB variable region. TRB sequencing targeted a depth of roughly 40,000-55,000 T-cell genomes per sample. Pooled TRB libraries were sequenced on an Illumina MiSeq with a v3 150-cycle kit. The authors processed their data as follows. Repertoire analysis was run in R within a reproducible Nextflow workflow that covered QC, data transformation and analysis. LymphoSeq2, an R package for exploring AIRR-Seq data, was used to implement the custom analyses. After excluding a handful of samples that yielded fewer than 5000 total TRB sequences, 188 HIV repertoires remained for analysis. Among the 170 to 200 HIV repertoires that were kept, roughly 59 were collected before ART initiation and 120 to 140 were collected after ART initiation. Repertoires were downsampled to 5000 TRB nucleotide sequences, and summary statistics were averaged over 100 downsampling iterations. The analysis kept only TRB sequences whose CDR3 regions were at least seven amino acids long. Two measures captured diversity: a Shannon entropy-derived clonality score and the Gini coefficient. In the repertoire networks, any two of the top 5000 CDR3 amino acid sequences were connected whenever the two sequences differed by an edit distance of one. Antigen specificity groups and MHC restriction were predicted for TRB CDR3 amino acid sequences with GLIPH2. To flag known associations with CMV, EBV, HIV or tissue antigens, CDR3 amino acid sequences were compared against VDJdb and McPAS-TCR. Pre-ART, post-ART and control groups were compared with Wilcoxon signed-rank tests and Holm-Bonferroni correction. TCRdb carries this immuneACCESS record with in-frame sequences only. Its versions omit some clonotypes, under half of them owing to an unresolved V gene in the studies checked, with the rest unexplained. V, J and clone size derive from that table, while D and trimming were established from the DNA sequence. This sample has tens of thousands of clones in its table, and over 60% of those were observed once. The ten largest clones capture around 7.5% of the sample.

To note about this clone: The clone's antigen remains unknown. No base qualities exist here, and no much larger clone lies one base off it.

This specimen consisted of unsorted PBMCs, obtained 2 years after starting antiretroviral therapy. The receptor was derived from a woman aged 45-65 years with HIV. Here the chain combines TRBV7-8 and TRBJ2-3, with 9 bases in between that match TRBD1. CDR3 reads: CASSYIGTGLPDTQYF. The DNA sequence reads TGTGCCAGCAGCTATATCGGGACAGGGCTCCCAGATACGCAGTATTTT.